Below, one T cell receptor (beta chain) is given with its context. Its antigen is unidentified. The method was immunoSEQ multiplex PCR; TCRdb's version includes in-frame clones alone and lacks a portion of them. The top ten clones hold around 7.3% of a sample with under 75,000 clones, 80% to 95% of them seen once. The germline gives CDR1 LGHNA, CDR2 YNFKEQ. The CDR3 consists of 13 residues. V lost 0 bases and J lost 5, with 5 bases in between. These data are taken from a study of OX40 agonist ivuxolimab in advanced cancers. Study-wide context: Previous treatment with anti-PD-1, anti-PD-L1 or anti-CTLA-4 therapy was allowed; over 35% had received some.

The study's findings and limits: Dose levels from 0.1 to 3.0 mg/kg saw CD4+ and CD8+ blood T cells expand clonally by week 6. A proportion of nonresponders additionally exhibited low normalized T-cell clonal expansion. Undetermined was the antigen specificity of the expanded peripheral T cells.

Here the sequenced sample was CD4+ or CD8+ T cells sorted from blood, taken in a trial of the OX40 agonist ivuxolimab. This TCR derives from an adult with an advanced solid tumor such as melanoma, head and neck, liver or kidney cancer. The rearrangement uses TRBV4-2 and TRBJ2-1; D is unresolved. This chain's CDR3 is CASSQEGNNEQFF. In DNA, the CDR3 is TGTGCCAGCAGCCAAGAAGGGAACAATGAGCAGTTCTTC.